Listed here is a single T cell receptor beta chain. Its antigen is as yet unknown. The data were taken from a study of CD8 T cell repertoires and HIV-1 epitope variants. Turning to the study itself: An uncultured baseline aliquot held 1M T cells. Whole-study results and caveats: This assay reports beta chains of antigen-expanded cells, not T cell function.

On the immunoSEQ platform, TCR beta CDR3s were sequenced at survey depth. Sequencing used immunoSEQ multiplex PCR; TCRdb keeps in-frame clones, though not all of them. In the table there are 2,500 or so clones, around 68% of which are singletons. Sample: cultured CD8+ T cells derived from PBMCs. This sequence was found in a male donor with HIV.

The CDR3 here is CASSTTSGRGNPHGEQFF. CDR3 sequence (DNA): TGTGCCAGCAGTACTACTAGCGGGAGGGGTAACCCTCACGGTGAGCAGTTCTTC. The V call is TRBV27, the J call TRBJ2-1; 13 nucleotides align to TRBD2. This CDR3 contains 18 residues. Trimming took 5 bases from V and 9 from J; bases not matched to a gene: 16. The germline V gene has CDR1 MNHEY and CDR2 SMNVEV (reference sequence).